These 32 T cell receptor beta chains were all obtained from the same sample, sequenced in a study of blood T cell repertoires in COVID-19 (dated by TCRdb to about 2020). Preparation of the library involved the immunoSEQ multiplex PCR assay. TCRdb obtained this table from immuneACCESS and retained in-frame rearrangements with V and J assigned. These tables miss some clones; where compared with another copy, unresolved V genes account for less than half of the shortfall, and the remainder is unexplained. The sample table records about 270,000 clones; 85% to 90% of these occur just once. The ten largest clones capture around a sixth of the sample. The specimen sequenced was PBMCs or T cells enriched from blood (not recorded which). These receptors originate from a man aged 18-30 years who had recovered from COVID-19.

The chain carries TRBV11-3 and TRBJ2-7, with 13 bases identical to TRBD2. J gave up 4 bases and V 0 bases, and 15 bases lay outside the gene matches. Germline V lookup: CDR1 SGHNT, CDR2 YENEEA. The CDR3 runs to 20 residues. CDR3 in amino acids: CASSLDWGGLAGETSYEQYF. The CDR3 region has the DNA TGTGCCAGCAGCTTAGACTGGGGAGGACTAGCGGGGGAGACCTCTTACGAGCAGTACTTC.

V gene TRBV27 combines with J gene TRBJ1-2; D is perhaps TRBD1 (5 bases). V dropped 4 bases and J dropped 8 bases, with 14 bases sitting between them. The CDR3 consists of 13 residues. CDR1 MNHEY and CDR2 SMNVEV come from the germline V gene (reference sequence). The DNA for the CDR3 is TGTGCCAGCAGTTACTCCCAGGGAAGAGGCTACACCTTC. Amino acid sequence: CASSYSQGRGYTF.

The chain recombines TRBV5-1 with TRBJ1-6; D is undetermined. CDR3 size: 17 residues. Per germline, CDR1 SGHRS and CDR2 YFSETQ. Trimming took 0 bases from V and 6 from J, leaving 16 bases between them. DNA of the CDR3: TGCGCCAGCAGCTTGGAGGCCAGTGGGCGCCCTAATTCACCCCTCCACTTT. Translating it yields CASSLEASGRPNSPLHF.

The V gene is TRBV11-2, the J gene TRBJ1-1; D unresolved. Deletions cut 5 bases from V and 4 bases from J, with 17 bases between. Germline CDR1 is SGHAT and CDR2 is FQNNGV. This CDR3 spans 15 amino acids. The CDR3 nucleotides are TGTGCCAGCAGCCGTTCTACGGAGGGTATCACTGAAGCTTTCTTT. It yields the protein CASSRSTEGITEAFF.

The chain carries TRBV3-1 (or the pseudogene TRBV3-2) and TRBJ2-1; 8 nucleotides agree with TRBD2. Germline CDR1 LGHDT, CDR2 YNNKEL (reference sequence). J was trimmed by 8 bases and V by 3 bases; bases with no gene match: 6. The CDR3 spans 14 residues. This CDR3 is CASSQGLAGYEQFF. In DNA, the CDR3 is TGTGCCAGCAGCCAGGGTCTAGCGGGCTATGAGCAGTTCTTC.

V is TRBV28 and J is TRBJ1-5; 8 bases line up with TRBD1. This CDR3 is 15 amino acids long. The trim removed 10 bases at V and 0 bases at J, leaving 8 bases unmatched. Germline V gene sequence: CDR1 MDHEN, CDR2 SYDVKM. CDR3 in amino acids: CATGTGSYSNQPQHF. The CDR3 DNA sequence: TGTGCCACCGGGACAGGATCTTATAGCAATCAGCCCCAGCATTTT.

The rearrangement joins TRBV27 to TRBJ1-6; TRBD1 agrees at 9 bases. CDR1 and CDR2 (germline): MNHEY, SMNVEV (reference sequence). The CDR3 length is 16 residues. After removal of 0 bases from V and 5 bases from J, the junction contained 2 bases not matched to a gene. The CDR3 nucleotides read TGTGCCAGCAGTTTATCAGGACAGGGGAATAATTCACCCCTCCACTTT. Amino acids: CASSLSGQGNNSPLHF.

This CDR3 is CASSLSRVAEAFF. The CDR3 DNA sequence: TGTGCCAGCAGCCTGAGCAGGGTCGCTGAAGCTTTCTTT. V and J are TRBV12-3 or TRBV12-4 and TRBJ1-1; D is possibly TRBD1 (5 bases). With 6 bases removed from V and 6 bases from J, the gap between germline ends came to 14 bases. CDR3 size: 13 residues.

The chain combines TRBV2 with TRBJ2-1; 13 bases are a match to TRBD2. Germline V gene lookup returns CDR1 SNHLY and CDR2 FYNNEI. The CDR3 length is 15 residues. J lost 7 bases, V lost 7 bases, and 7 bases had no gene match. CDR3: CASNGGGLAGNEQFF. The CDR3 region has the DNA TGTGCCAGCAACGGGGGGGGACTAGCGGGAAATGAGCAGTTCTTC.

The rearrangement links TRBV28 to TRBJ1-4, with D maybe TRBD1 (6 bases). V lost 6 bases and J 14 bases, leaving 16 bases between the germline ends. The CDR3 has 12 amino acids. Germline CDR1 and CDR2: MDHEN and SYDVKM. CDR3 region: CASSTRGFGLFF. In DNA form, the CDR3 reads TGTGCCAGCAGCACCAGGGGATTTGGGCTGTTTTTT.

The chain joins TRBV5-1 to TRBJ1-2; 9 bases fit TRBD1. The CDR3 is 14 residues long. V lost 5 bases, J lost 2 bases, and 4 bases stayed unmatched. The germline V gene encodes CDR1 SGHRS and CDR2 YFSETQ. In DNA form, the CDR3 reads TGCGCCAGCAGTTCCGGGACAGGGAACTATGGCTACACCTTC. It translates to CASSSGTGNYGYTF.

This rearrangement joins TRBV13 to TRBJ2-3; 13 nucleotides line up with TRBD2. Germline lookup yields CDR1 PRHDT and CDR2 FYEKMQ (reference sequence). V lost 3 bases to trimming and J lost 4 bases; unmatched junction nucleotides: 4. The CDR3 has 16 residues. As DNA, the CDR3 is TGTGCCAGCAGCTTCGGGGGACTAGCGGGGTCAGATACGCAGTATTTT. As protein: CASSFGGLAGSDTQYF.

Written as DNA, the CDR3 is TGTGCCAGCAGCCAAGGATTTGAGACTACGAACACTGAAGCTTTCTTT. Translated: CASSQGFETTNTEAFF. V and J are TRBV3-1 (or the pseudogene TRBV3-2) and TRBJ1-1; D ambiguous. Looked up from germline, CDR1 is LGHDT and CDR2 is YNNKEL (reference sequence). This CDR3 region has 16 residues. The V and J ends lost 1 base and 1 base respectively, with 13 bases between them.

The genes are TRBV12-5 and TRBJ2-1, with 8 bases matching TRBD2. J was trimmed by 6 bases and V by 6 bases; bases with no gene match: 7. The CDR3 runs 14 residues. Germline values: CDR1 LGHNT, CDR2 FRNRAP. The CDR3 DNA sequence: TGTGCTAGTGGCCGAGGACTAGCTGGCAATGAGCAGTTCTTC. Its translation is CASGRGLAGNEQFF. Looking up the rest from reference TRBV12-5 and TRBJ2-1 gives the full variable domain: DARVTQTPRHKVTEMGQEVTMRCQPILGHNTVFWYRQTMMQGLELLAYFRNRAPLDDSGMPKDRFSAEMPDATLATLKIQPSEPRDSAVYFCASGRGLAGNEQFFGPGTRLTVL.

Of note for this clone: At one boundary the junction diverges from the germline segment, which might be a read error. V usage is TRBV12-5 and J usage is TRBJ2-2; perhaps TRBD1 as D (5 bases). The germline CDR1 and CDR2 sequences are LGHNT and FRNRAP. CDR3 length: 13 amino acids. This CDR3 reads CASGLGPAGELFF. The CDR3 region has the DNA TGTGCTAGTGGCTTGGGGCCCGCCGGGGAGCTGTTTTTT.

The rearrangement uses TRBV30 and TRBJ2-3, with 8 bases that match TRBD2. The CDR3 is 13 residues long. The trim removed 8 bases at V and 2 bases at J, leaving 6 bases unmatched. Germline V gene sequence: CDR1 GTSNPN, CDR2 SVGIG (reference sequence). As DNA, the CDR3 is TGTGCCAGACGGGGGGGGCTCACAGATACGCAGTATTTT. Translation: CARRGGLTDTQYF.

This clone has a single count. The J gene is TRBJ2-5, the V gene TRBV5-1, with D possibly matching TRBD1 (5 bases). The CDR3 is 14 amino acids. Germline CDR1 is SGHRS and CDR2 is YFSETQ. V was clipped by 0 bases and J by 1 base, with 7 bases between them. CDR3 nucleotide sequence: TGCGCCAGCAGCTTGGTCCAGGGCCAAGAGACCCAGTACTTC. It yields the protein CASSLVQGQETQYF.

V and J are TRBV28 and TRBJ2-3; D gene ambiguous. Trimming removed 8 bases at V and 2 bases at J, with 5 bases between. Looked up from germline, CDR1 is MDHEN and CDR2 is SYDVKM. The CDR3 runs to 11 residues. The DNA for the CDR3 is TGTGCCAGCCAAATCACAGATACGCAGTATTTT. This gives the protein CASQITDTQYF.

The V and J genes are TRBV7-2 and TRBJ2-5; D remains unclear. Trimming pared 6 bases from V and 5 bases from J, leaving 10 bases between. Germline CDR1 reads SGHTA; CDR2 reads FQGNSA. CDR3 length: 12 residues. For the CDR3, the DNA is TGTGCCAGCAGAACTCTCATGGAGACCCAGTACTTC. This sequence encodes CASRTLMETQYF.

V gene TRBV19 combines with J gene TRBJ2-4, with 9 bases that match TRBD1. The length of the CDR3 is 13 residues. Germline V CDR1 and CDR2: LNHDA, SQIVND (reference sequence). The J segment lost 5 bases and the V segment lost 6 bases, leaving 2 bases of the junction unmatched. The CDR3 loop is CASSWDRENIQYF. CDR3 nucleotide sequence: TGTGCCAGTAGCTGGGACAGGGAAAACATTCAGTACTTC. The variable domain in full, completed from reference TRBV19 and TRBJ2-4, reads DGGITQSPKYLFRKEGQNVTLSCEQNLNHDAMYWYRQDPGQGLRLIYYSQIVNDFQKGDIAEGYSVSREKKESFPLTVTSAQKNPTAFYLCASSWDRENIQYFGAGTRLSVL.

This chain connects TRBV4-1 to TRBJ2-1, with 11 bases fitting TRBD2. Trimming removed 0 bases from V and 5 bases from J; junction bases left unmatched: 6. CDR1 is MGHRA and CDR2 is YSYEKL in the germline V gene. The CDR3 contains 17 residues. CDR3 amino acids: CASSQDRVAGGNNEQFF. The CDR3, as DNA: TGCGCCAGCAGCCAAGATAGGGTAGCGGGGGGGAACAATGAGCAGTTCTTC.

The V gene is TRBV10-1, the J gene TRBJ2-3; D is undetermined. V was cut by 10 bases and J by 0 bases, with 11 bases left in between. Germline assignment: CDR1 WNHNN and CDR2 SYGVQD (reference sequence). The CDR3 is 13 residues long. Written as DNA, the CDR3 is TGCGCCACGGCGGCTACTAGCACAGATACGCAGTATTTT. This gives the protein CATAATSTDTQYF.

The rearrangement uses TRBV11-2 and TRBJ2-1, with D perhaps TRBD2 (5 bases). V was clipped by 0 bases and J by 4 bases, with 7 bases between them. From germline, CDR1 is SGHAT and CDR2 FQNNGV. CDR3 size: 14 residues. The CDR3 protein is CASSLDGGYNEQFF. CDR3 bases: TGTGCCAGCAGCTTAGATGGAGGATACAATGAGCAGTTCTTC.

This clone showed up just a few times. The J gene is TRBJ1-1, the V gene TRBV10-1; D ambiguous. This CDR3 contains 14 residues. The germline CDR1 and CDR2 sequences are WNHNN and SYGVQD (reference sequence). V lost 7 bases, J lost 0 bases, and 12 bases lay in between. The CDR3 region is CASTGKGMNTEAFF. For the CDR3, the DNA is TGCGCCAGCACCGGGAAAGGGATGAACACTGAAGCTTTCTTT.

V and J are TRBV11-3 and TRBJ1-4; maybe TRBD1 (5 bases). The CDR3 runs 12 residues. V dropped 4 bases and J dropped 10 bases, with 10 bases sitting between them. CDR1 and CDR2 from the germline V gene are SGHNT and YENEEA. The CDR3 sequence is CASSSREGKLFF. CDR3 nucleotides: TGTGCCAGCAGCTCCAGGGAGGGAAAACTGTTTTTT. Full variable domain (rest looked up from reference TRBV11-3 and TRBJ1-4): EAGVVQSPRYKIIEKKQPVAFWCNPISGHNTLYWYLQNLGQGPELLIRYENEEAVDDSQLPKDRFSAERLKGVDSTLKIQPAELGDSAVYLCASSSREGKLFFGSGTQLSVL.

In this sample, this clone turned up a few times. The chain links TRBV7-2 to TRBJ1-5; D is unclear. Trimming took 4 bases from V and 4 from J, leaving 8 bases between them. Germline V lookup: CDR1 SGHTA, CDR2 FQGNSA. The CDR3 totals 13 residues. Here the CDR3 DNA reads TGTGCCAGCAGCTCCCGTTTAAATCAGCCCCAGCATTTT. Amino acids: CASSSRLNQPQHF.

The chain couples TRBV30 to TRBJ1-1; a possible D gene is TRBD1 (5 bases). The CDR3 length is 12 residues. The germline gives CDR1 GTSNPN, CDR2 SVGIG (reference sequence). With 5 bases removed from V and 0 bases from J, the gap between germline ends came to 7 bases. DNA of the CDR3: TGTGCCTGGTCGACAGTGAACACTGAAGCTTTCTTT. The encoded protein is CAWSTVNTEAFF.

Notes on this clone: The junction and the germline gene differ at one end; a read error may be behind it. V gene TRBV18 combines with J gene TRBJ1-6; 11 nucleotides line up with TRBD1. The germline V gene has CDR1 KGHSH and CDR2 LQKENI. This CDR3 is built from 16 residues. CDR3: CASSSPGTGGNSPLHF. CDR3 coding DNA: TGTGCCAGCTCATCACCCGGGACAGGGGGGAATTCACCCCTCCACTTT.

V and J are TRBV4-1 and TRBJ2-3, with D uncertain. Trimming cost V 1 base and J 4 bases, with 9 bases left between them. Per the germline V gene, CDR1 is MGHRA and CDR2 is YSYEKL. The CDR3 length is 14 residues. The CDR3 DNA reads TGCGCCAGCAGCCAAGTCCGCCGGGCAGATACGCAGTATTTT. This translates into CASSQVRRADTQYF.

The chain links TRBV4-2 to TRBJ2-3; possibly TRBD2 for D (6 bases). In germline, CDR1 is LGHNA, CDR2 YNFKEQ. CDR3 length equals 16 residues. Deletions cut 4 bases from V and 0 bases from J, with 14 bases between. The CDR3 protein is CASSLANSGSTDTQYF. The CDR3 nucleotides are TGTGCCAGCAGCCTTGCGAATAGCGGAAGCACAGATACGCAGTATTTT.

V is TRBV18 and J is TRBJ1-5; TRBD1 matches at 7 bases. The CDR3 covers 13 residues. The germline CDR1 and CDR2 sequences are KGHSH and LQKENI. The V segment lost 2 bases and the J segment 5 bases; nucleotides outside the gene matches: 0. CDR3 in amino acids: CASSPGTDQPQHF. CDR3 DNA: TGTGCCAGCTCACCAGGGACAGATCAGCCCCAGCATTTT.

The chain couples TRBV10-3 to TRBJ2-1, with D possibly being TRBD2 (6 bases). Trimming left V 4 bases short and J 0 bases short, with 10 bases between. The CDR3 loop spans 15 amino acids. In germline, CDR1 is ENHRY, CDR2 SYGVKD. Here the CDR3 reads CAISGGRSSYNEQFF. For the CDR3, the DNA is TGTGCCATCAGTGGTGGGAGGAGCTCCTACAATGAGCAGTTCTTC.